Sequencing of this TCR beta chain was carried out in a study of blood T cells in healthy people across ages. Whole-study results and caveats: A roughly linear age-dependent decrease characterized TCR beta diversity per million T cells.

Points on this clonotype: The antigen remains unidentified.

The germline V gene encodes CDR1 SGHVS and CDR2 FNYEAQ. The CDR3 extends over 16 amino acids. Trimming at V came to 5 bases and at J to 4 bases, leaving 11 bases not matched to a gene. A J-beta primer mix and a sample-barcoded 5' primer were used in a second PCR of about 7 to 12 cycles. Template switching added a 12-random-nucleotide identifier to every cDNA molecule. TCRdb fed the 5' RACE reads into MiXCR, producing one record per CDR3 protein. This sample yields 2 million or so distinct CDR3 sequences, of which less than 50% are seen a single time; more than 2% belongs to the top ten. This sequence was found in a woman aged 40 to 49 in good health. Sequencing input: blood. V and J are TRBV7-6 and TRBJ2-3; 8 nucleotides align to TRBD2. CDR3 sequence (DNA): TGTGCCAGCAGCACCGGACTAGCTAGGAACGCAGATACGCAGTATTTT. This translates into CASSTGLARNADTQYF. The whole variable domain, remainder taken from reference TRBV7-6 and TRBJ2-3, is GAGVSQSPRYKVTKRGQDVALRCDPISGHVSLYWYRQALGQGPEFLTYFNYEAQQDKSGLPNDRFSAERPEGSISTLTIQRTEQRDSAMYRCASSTGLARNADTQYFGPGTRLTVL.